This T cell receptor (beta chain) was obtained from a study of cytomegalovirus exposure and HLA in healthy donors. The study, taken as a whole, reports: In the roughly 120 validation repertoires, a later analysis found that first-cohort TCR clusters tended to co-occur.

Profiled with immunoSEQ multiplex PCR; TCRdb holds only in-frame clones, not every one. Among 68,000 or so clones listed, more than 70% were seen once. As concerns this clone: What it binds is unknown.

The CDR3 totals 14 residues. With V trimmed by 9 bases and J by 1 base, 8 bases remained unmatched. CDR1 and CDR2 (germline): SGHAT, FQNNGV. The V gene is TRBV11-2, the J gene TRBJ2-5; TRBD1 matches 7 bases. Sequencing was done on a sample of PBMCs. The source is a woman aged 18-30 years in good health and CMV-seronegative. The CDR3 loop is CASGGDSIQETQYF. CDR3 sequence (DNA): TGTGCCAGTGGTGGGGACAGCATCCAAGAGACCCAGTACTTC.